This T cell receptor beta chain came from a study of T cell responses to AZD1222 COVID-19 vaccine. Generated by immunoSEQ multiplex PCR, the TCRdb table keeps only in-frame clones and is missing some. The sample contains 190,000 or so clones, roughly 91% of which appear only once. Between the trimmed V and J ends, which lost 1 base and 2 bases, there was a span of 6 bases. CDR3 size: 13 residues. Germline values: CDR1 LGHDT, CDR2 YNNKEL (reference sequence). The V gene is TRBV3-1 (or the pseudogene TRBV3-2), the J gene TRBJ2-7; D uncertain. This clonotype was sampled from an adult who received the AZD1222 COVID-19 vaccine. The input for sequencing was peripheral blood, taken 28 days after the second AZD1222 dose. The CDR3 coding sequence is TGTGCCAGCAGCCAAGCTGGGGCCTACGAGCAGTACTTC. It yields the protein CASSQAGAYEQYF.